This T cell receptor (beta chain) was obtained from a study of T cells in Graves' hyperthyroidism and ophthalmopathy. No progression to ophthalmopathy during 18 months of follow-up defined stable disease. Participants, patients aged 18 to 65, had newly diagnosed hyperthyroidism with a duration under 2 months. The PBMCs were taken from 10 ml of fresh peripheral blood. The CDR3 runs 15 residues. Trimming took off 2 bases at V and 3 bases at J, with 11 bases between the two ends. Germline CDR1 and CDR2: SGHRS and YFSETQ. RNA transcripts served as the template for amplifying TCR beta CDR3 regions. TCR CDR3 regions were first amplified by RT-PCR with HTBI primers. Each CDR3 protein gets one entry after TCRdb re-called the multiplex PCR reads with MiXCR. The sample has roughly 300,000 distinct CDR3 sequences; about 15% are singletons.

This chain connects TRBV5-1 to TRBJ1-4, with TRBD1 as a possible D gene (5 bases). This TCR was sampled from a woman younger than 45 with Graves' hyperthyroidism. The sequenced material came from blood. In DNA, the CDR3 is TGCGCCAGCAGCTTCTCTCCGACAGCTAATGAAAAACTGTTTTTT. Its protein product is CASSFSPTANEKLFF.